One and the same sample provided the 9 T cell receptor beta chains below, sequenced in a study of cytomegalovirus exposure and HLA in healthy donors. The PCR made use of 60 Vbeta and 13 Jbeta primers. Using immunoSEQ multiplex PCR, the repertoire was profiled, and TCRdb retains in-frame clones only, with some absent. Altogether 100,000 to 150,000 clones are present, 81% being singletons, with the ten largest covering about 1.8%. Specimen: PBMCs. The receptors derive from a man aged 40-49 years in good health and CMV-seronegative.

This clone is a singleton in its sample. The V gene is TRBV6-1, the J gene TRBJ2-2, with D possibly matching TRBD2 (6 bases). The CDR3 consists of 18 residues. Germline V CDR1 and CDR2: MNHNS, SASEGT. The germline V and J ends were trimmed by 0 bases and 4 bases, with 18 bases remaining between them. The CDR3 nucleotides are TGTGCCAGCAGTGAAGCGCTTCTGGGGGGTTTCGGCACCGGGGAGCTGTTTTTT. Encoded protein: CASSEALLGGFGTGELFF.

This chain connects TRBV6-1 to TRBJ2-7, with 9 bases that match TRBD2. The germline V gene has CDR1 MNHNS and CDR2 SASEGT. The CDR3 runs to 15 residues. The J segment lost 3 bases and the V segment lost 0 bases, leaving 3 bases of the junction unmatched. The CDR3 nucleotides are TGTGCCAGCAGTGAAGCCCCGACTAGCGGCTACGAGCAGTACTTC. Its protein product is CASSEAPTSGYEQYF.

This clone came up a few times. At one end, the junction sequence differs from germline, possibly due to a read error. The V call is TRBV2, the J call TRBJ2-6; 7 bases map to TRBD2. The CDR3 contains 17 residues. The germline V gene encodes CDR1 SNHLY and CDR2 FYNNEI. The CDR3 loop reads CASTPRSGNSGANGLTF. Written as DNA, the CDR3 is TGTGCCAGCACCCCGCGGAGCGGGAACTCTGGGGCCAACGGCCTGACTTTC.

J is TRBJ2-5 and V is TRBV7-2, with 15 bases fitting TRBD2. CDR3 length: 16 amino acids. The ends lost 6 bases at V and 4 bases at J; junction bases unmatched: 6. Germline loops: CDR1 SGHTA, CDR2 FQGNSA. CDR3: CASSSGLAGGGETQYF. In nucleotides, the CDR3 is TGTGCCAGCAGTTCAGGACTAGCGGGAGGGGGAGAGACCCAGTACTTC.

In regard to this clone: One end of the junction varies from germline; a read error may be responsible. CDR3: CSSSLGPSGRDEQFF. The DNA of the CDR3 is TGTTCCAGCAGCTTAGGCCCTAGCGGGAGGGATGAGCAGTTCTTC. The gene calls are TRBV7-9 and TRBJ2-1, with 12 nucleotides matching TRBD2. Germline CDR1 and CDR2: SEHNR and FQNEAQ (reference sequence). CDR3 length: 15 residues.

CDR3 bases: TGTGCCAGCAGTGAAACTAGCGGGAGGGCCAATGAGCAGTTCTTC. This sequence encodes CASSETSGRANEQFF. This chain links TRBV2 with TRBJ2-1, with 13 bases aligning to TRBD2. The junction had 1 base not matched to a gene; V was cut back by 2 bases and J by 6 bases. The CDR3 loop spans 15 amino acids. Germline V CDR1 and CDR2: SNHLY, FYNNEI.

This chain uses TRBV7-9 with TRBJ1-1; possible D gene TRBD1, 6 bases. V lost 1 base and J 0 bases, leaving 9 bases between the germline ends. CDR3 length equals 15 residues. In germline, CDR1 is SEHNR, CDR2 FQNEAQ (reference sequence). The CDR3 DNA follows: TGTGCCAGCAGCTTAGTGGGGGCGGTGAACACTGAAGCTTTCTTT. This codes for CASSLVGAVNTEAFF.

This chain uses TRBV7-2 with TRBJ2-6; D is unclear. Germline assignment: CDR1 SGHTA and CDR2 FQGNSA. Trimming shortened V by 4 bases and J by 0 bases, and 13 bases separated the two germline ends. CDR3 size: 17 residues. CDR3 coding DNA: TGTGCCAGCAGCTCCCTAGAGCGAGGCTCTGGGGCCAACGTCCTGACTTTC. It is translated as CASSSLERGSGANVLTF.

The chain couples TRBV30 to TRBJ1-2; tentative D call: TRBD1 (6 bases). There are 14 residues in the CDR3. The V end was cut by 0 bases, the J end by 5 bases, with 13 bases between. Germline values: CDR1 GTSNPN, CDR2 SVGIG (reference sequence). The CDR3: CAWSVRGTPYGYTF. The CDR3 DNA reads as TGTGCCTGGAGTGTAAGGGGGACGCCTTATGGCTACACCTTC. The full variable domain, with the rest looked up from reference TRBV30 and TRBJ1-2, is SQTIHQWPATLVQPVGSPLSLECTVEGTSNPNLYWYRQAAGRGLQLLFYSVGIGQISSEVPQNLSASRPQDRQFILSSKKLLLSDSGFYLCAWSVRGTPYGYTFGSGTRLTVV.